The clone carrying this TCR beta chain was detected once. This entry belongs to a study of control samples from healthy donors and cancer patients. The data were produced by immunoSEQ multiplex PCR, yet TCRdb's version contains in-frame clones alone and is incomplete. The sample lists 150,000 to 200,000 clones, approximately 96% occurring once. V was clipped by 5 bases and J by 1 base, with 5 bases between them. The CDR3 extends over 12 amino acids. Sequencing was performed on blood. The J gene is TRBJ1-1, the V gene TRBV12-3 or TRBV12-4; no definite D call. This receptor was identified in a woman aged 35 to 49 in good health. The CDR3 region has the DNA TGTGCCAGCAGTCCCCGGAACACTGAAGCTTTCTTT. It specifies CASSPRNTEAFF.